This entry lists 21 T cell receptor beta chains sequenced from one sample in a study of blood T cell repertoires in COVID-19 (TCRdb year 2020). The receptor library was made with the immunoSEQ multiplex PCR assay. What TCRdb holds here is the immuneACCESS table cut down to in-frame rearrangements. Part of the clones is not present; checked against another copy, under half of the missing clones reflect an unresolved V gene, and the others are unexplained. The sample yields 200,000 to 250,000 clones; around 84% were counted once. About 7% of the sample belongs to the ten largest clones. Source material: PBMCs or T cells enriched from blood (not recorded which). The receptors come from a woman in her thirties or forties who had recovered from COVID-19.

The chain joins TRBV6-2 or TRBV6-3 to TRBJ2-1; D perhaps matches TRBD2 (6 bases). Germline-derived CDR1 and CDR2 are MNHEY and SVGEGT. V lost 2 bases and J lost 10, with 15 bases in between. The CDR3 extends over 14 amino acids. The CDR3 protein is CASSYTLTSGEQFF. CDR3 in DNA: TGTGCCAGCAGTTACACCCTGACTAGTGGGGAGCAGTTCTTC.

The chain is built from TRBV5-6 and TRBJ1-4; 9 bases match TRBD1. The germline V gene encodes CDR1 SGHDT and CDR2 YYEEEE. The CDR3 spans 14 residues. V was clipped by 1 base and J by 10 bases; unmatched bases: 5. The CDR3 reads CASSLPTGGGKLFF. Here the CDR3 DNA reads TGTGCCAGCAGCTTGCCGACAGGGGGGGGAAAACTGTTTTTT.

V usage is TRBV25-1 and J usage is TRBJ1-1; D is uncertain. This CDR3 contains 15 residues. Looked up from germline, CDR1 is MGHDK and CDR2 is SYGVNS. The ends were cut back, 3 bases at V and 2 bases at J, with 13 bases in the middle. The CDR3 nucleotides are TGTGCCAGCAGTGATTATAAGACTATAAACACTGAAGCTTTCTTT. Its protein product is CASSDYKTINTEAFF.

CDR3 amino acids: CASSQWTGPSSGANVLTF. CDR3 DNA sequence: TGTGCCAGCAGCCAGTGGACAGGGCCTAGCTCTGGGGCCAACGTCCTGACTTTC. The V and J genes are TRBV14 and TRBJ2-6; 8 bases map to TRBD1. V lost 3 bases, J lost 0 bases, and 7 bases stayed unmatched. The CDR3 has 18 residues. Looked up from germline, CDR1 is SGHDN and CDR2 is FVKESK. Variable domain in full (rest from reference TRBV14 and TRBJ2-6): EAGVTQFPSHSVIEKGQTVTLRCDPISGHDNLYWYRRVMGKEIKFLLHFVKESKQDESGMPNNRFLAERTGGTYSTLKVQPAELEDSGVYFCASSQWTGPSSGANVLTFGAGSRLTVL.

The gene calls are TRBV12-5 and TRBJ2-3; 8 positions match TRBD2. Trimming at V came to 1 base and at J to 3 bases, leaving 15 bases not matched to a gene. This CDR3 region has 19 residues. CDR1 LGHNT and CDR2 FRNRAP come from the germline V gene. The CDR3, as DNA: TGTGCTAGTGGTTTGGATGACTGGCCGGGAGGGCTAGTGACAGATACGCAGTATTTT. This encodes CASGLDDWPGGLVTDTQYF.

The chain's CDR3 is CAISARSDTQYF. CDR3 DNA sequence: TGTGCCATCAGTGCCAGGTCCGATACGCAGTATTTT. The chain combines TRBV10-3 with TRBJ2-3; D is ambiguous. This CDR3 is 12 amino acids long. Trimming took off 4 bases at V and 6 bases at J, with 8 bases between the two ends. In germline, CDR1 is ENHRY, CDR2 SYGVKD.

The chain links TRBV30 to TRBJ1-3; 8 bases fit TRBD1. V shed 8 bases, J shed 1 base, and the junction held 7 bases outside the gene matches. Germline V gene data show CDR1 as GTSNPN and CDR2 as SVGIG (reference sequence). This CDR3 contains 14 residues. For the CDR3, the DNA is TGTGCCGGACGGACAGGGCATTCTGGAAACACCATATATTTT. Its protein is CAGRTGHSGNTIYF.

This clone was counted between two and nine times. This rearrangement joins TRBV6-5 to TRBJ2-2; D is possibly TRBD2 (5 bases). The V end lost 2 bases, the J end lost 12 bases, and 13 bases lay between the germline ends. Germline assignment: CDR1 MNHEY and CDR2 SVGAGI. CDR3 length: 13 residues. CDR3 bases: TGTGCCAGCAGTTACCTTAGGCCGGGGAAGCTGTTTTTT. It is translated as CASSYLRPGKLFF.

The CDR3 protein is CASSRVLAGGRETQYF. In DNA, the CDR3 is TGTGCCAGCAGCCGAGTCCTAGCGGGAGGACGGGAGACCCAGTACTTC. The V gene is TRBV3-1 (or the pseudogene TRBV3-2), the J gene TRBJ2-5, with 11 bases aligning to TRBD2. Germline assignment: CDR1 LGHDT and CDR2 YNNKEL (reference sequence). V dropped 4 bases and J dropped 5; count of bases not matched to a gene: 9. The CDR3 has 16 residues.

The genes are TRBV27 and TRBJ1-2, with D possibly matching TRBD1 (5 bases). Trimming shortened V by 1 base and J by 7 bases, and 19 bases separated the two germline ends. The V gene's germline CDR1 is MNHEY and CDR2 SMNVEV (reference sequence). The CDR3 sequence is 16 residues long. CDR3 sequence reads: CASSLYSLGGAGGYTF. As DNA, the CDR3 is TGTGCCAGCAGTTTATATTCCCTGGGAGGGGCTGGTGGCTACACCTTC.

Only one count was recorded for this clone. The chain is built from TRBV11-3 and TRBJ2-3; 7 positions agree with TRBD1. Germline CDR1 is SGHNT and CDR2 is YENEEA. The CDR3 sequence is 15 residues long. V was pared by 5 bases and J by 3 bases, with 8 bases of the junction left unmatched. The DNA of the CDR3 is TGTGCCAGCAGCCCAGGGACAGCCGTTACAGATACGCAGTATTTT. Translation gives CASSPGTAVTDTQYF.

This sequence joins TRBV27 and TRBJ1-6; weak D call: TRBD1 (6 bases). CDR1 and CDR2 (germline): MNHEY, SMNVEV (reference sequence). The CDR3 is made up of 14 amino acids. V was cut by 2 bases and J by 6 bases, with 8 bases left in between. CDR3 sequence (DNA): TGTGCCAGCAGTTTAAACAGGGCTAATTCACCCCTCCACTTT. It translates to CASSLNRANSPLHF.

The chain links TRBV3-1 (or the pseudogene TRBV3-2) to TRBJ1-1; tentatively, D is TRBD1 (6 bases). The V end lost 1 base, the J end lost 6 bases, and 12 bases lay between the germline ends. The CDR3 length is 14 residues. Germline CDR1 and CDR2: LGHDT and YNNKEL (reference sequence). CDR3 protein: CASSQVWAGAEAFF. The CDR3 DNA sequence: TGTGCCAGCAGCCAAGTTTGGGCAGGGGCTGAAGCTTTCTTT.

The chain combines TRBV11-2 with TRBJ1-1; D possibly corresponds to TRBD1 (6 bases). Germline loops: CDR1 SGHAT, CDR2 FQNNGV. The CDR3 runs to 16 residues. Trimming took 7 bases from V and 10 from J, leaving 28 bases between them. CDR3 DNA: TGTGCCAGCACCCCATCGGATGCCAGGGGATTTGTAGGAGCTTTCTTT. As protein: CASTPSDARGFVGAFF.

The CDR3: CASEKGTRVGELFF. CDR3 coding DNA: TGTGCCAGCGAAAAAGGGACTCGGGTCGGGGAGCTGTTTTTT. The chain employs TRBV2 and TRBJ2-2; D might be TRBD2 (6 bases). Deletions cut 8 bases from V and 7 bases from J, with 17 bases between. The CDR3 runs 14 residues. The V gene's germline CDR1 is SNHLY and CDR2 FYNNEI. Complete variable domain (other parts from reference TRBV2 and TRBJ2-2): EPEVTQTPSHQVTQMGQEVILRCVPISNHLYFYWYRQILGQKVEFLVSFYNNEISEKSEIFDDQFSVERPDGSNFTLKIRSTKLEDSAMYFCASEKGTRVGELFFGEGSRLTVL.

The V gene is TRBV15, the J gene TRBJ2-3, with TRBD2 matching 7 bases. The CDR3 has 16 residues. The germline V gene encodes CDR1 LNHNV and CDR2 YYDKDF (reference sequence). V shed 1 base and J 0 bases; nucleotides not matched to a gene: 4. CDR3 residues: CATSRGLAVSTDTQYF. DNA of the CDR3: TGTGCCACCAGCAGAGGCCTAGCGGTCAGCACAGATACGCAGTATTTT.

CDR3 in amino acids: CASSGQREGRNEQFF. CDR3 nucleotides: TGTGCCAGCAGTGGGCAGCGGGAGGGCCGCAATGAGCAGTTCTTC. V and J are TRBV2 and TRBJ2-1, with 10 bases matching TRBD2. The trim removed 4 bases at V and 6 bases at J, leaving 6 bases unmatched. The CDR3 covers 15 residues. In germline, CDR1 is SNHLY, CDR2 FYNNEI. Together with reference TRBV2 and TRBJ2-1, the CDR3 gives the full variable domain: EPEVTQTPSHQVTQMGQEVILRCVPISNHLYFYWYRQILGQKVEFLVSFYNNEISEKSEIFDDQFSVERPDGSNFTLKIRSTKLEDSAMYFCASSGQREGRNEQFFGPGTRLTVL.

The chain has TRBV5-1 and TRBJ1-2; TRBD1 matches at 9 bases. CDR1 and CDR2 from the germline V gene are SGHRS and YFSETQ. Germline trimming cut 0 bases from V and 8 bases from J; bases unmatched to any gene: 11. CDR3 length: 16 amino acids. DNA of the CDR3: TGCGCCAGCAGCTTGGGGACAGGGGACTACTCTTCCGGCTACACCTTC. This gives the protein CASSLGTGDYSSGYTF.

The chain recombines TRBV10-1 with TRBJ2-2; the match to TRBD2 covers 9 bases. Germline V gives CDR1 WNHNN, CDR2 SYGVQD (reference sequence). The CDR3 spans 14 residues. J gave up 10 bases and V 3 bases, and 6 bases lay outside the gene matches. CDR3 amino acids: CASSEGGRAQELFF. In DNA, the CDR3 is TGCGCCAGCAGTGAAGGCGGGAGGGCTCAGGAGCTGTTTTTT.

This clone was seen just once. The V call is TRBV28, the J call TRBJ2-2; a possible D gene is TRBD2 (6 bases). With 8 bases removed from V and 3 bases from J, the gap between germline ends came to 10 bases. CDR1 and CDR2 from the germline V gene are MDHEN and SYDVKM. The CDR3 spans 13 residues. The CDR3 DNA follows: TGTGCCAGCGCGGAGGGGTACACCGGGGAGCTGTTTTTT. It yields the protein CASAEGYTGELFF.

This rearrangement joins TRBV18 to TRBJ1-3; 7 bases align to TRBD1. The CDR3 consists of 15 residues. Trimming took 2 bases from V and 2 from J; bases not matched to a gene: 3. Germline assignment: CDR1 KGHSH and CDR2 LQKENI. CDR3 nucleotide sequence: TGTGCCAGCTCACCAGGGACAGAAGCTGGAAACACCATATATTTT. Translation gives CASSPGTEAGNTIYF.